This paragraph reports one TCR beta chain. Germline assignment: CDR1 MNHEY and CDR2 SMNVEV (reference sequence). This CDR3 is built from 13 residues. Trimming pared 3 bases from V and 3 bases from J, leaving 9 bases between. Random hexamers were used to reverse transcribe roughly 0.45 to 1 ug of RNA. TCRdb re-called the immunoSEQ multiplex PCR reads through MiXCR, storing one row per CDR3 protein. The repertoire holds 100,000 to 150,000 distinct CDR3 sequences, 93% seen once, with more than 0.25% in the top ten. This sample stems from a study of CD8 T cells in Susac syndrome. Sequenced: CD8+ T cells from PBMCs. The receptor was derived from a human donor with multiple sclerosis. The rearrangement joins TRBV27 to TRBJ2-7; maybe TRBD1 (6 bases). CDR3 loop: CASSLTGIYEQYF. CDR3 bases: TGTGCCAGCAGTTTGACAGGAATCTACGAGCAGTACTTC.